Listed below are T cell receptor beta chains from one sample, sequenced in a study of cytomegalovirus exposure and HLA in healthy donors. Assay: immunoSEQ multiplex PCR; the TCRdb copy retains only in-frame clones and omits some. Among about 180,000 clones, about three quarters were seen once, and the ten largest hold 1.4%. Material: PBMCs. The source of these receptors is a man in his late teens or twenties in good health and CMV-seronegative. Each CDR3 is given with its conserved first and last residue. A D gene is named only where the DNA matches it firmly. Expanded clones get a size class; other rows say once, few or many, or leave the size out.

>TRBJ1-2|TRBV6-5|TRBD1|-
CASSYTGGNYGYTF
TGTGCCAGCAGTTATACAGGGGGAAACTATGGCTACACCTTC
>TRBJ2-1|TRBV7-9|TRBD2|-
CASSPPGLAGDEQFF
TGTGCCAGCAGCCCTCCGGGACTAGCGGGCGATGAGCAGTTCTTC
>TRBJ1-1|TRBV6-4|-|-
CASSSSHPTGMNTEAFF
TGTGCCAGCAGTTCTAGCCACCCTACAGGGATGAACACTGAAGCTTTCTTT
>TRBJ1-2|TRBV7-9|-|-
CASSLDLQGSGYTF
TGTGCCAGCAGCTTAGATCTGCAGGGGTCTGGCTACACCTTC
>TRBJ2-1|TRBV18|-|-
CASLPGLSSSYNEQFF
TGTGCCAGCTTACCGGGACTTTCGAGCTCCTACAATGAGCAGTTCTTC
>TRBJ1-6|TRBV30|-|-
CAWSVQSYNSPLHF
TGTGCCTGGAGTGTACAGTCCTATAATTCACCCCTCCACTTT
>TRBJ1-6|TRBV19|TRBD1|once
CASSRQGAENSPLHF
TGTGCCAGTAGTAGACAGGGGGCAGAGAATTCACCCCTCCACTTT
>TRBJ1-1|TRBV7-8|TRBD1|-
CASSKQGQANTEAFF
TGTGCCAGCAGCAAACAGGGACAGGCGAACACTGAAGCTTTCTTT
>TRBJ1-1|TRBV7-8|-|-
CASSPRDTSNTEAFF
TGTGCCAGCAGCCCCCGGGACACATCGAACACTGAAGCTTTCTTT
>TRBJ2-1|TRBV5-4|TRBD2|few
CASSSSLAGLYNEQFF
TGTGCCAGCAGCTCTTCCCTAGCGGGGCTTTACAATGAGCAGTTCTTC
>TRBJ2-7|TRBV19|TRBD2|-
CASSAGLAYEQYF
TGTGCCAGTAGTGCGGGACTAGCCTACGAGCAGTACTTC
>TRBJ2-7|TRBV25-1|-|-
CASRGQSYEQYF
TGTGCCAGCAGGGGGCAGTCCTACGAGCAGTACTTC
>TRBJ2-3|TRBV30|-|-
CAWSVPGGITDTQYF
TGTGCCTGGAGTGTACCGGGGGGCATCACAGATACGCAGTATTTT
>TRBJ2-1|TRBV5-1|TRBD2|-
CASSPGTNNEQFF
TGCGCCAGCAGCCCTGGGACTAATAATGAGCAGTTCTTC
>TRBJ2-5|TRBV7-2|TRBD2|-
CASSLRAGGLGETQYF
TGTGCCAGCAGCCTTCGGGCGGGGGGATTGGGAGAGACCCAGTACTTC
>TRBJ1-3|TRBV11-2|-|once
CASGLHHSGNTIYF
TGTGCCAGCGGCTTACATCACTCTGGAAACACCATATATTTT
>TRBJ1-1|TRBV2|-|-
CASSPRTGNTEAFF
TGTGCCAGCAGCCCTCGAACAGGGAACACTGAAGCTTTCTTT
>TRBJ2-1|TRBV2|-|-
CASSKSFYEQFF
TGTGCCAGCAGCAAAAGCTTCTATGAGCAGTTCTTC
>TRBJ2-7|TRBV6-5|-|once
CASGRYEQYF
TGTGCCAGCGGCCGCTACGAGCAGTACTTC
>TRBJ2-3|TRBV10-3|TRBD2|-
CAISESTSGTDTQYF
TGTGCCATCAGTGAGTCAACTAGCGGCACAGATACGCAGTATTTT
>TRBJ2-7|TRBV11-2|-|-
CASSSTYEQYF
TGTGCCAGCAGCTCTACCTACGAGCAGTACTTC
>TRBJ2-5|TRBV11-3|TRBD2|once
CASSPGTSGMGPEETQYF
TGTGCCAGCAGCCCCGGGACTAGCGGGATGGGACCGGAAGAGACCCAGTACTTC
>TRBJ1-2|TRBV5-1|TRBD1|-
CASSLPGGYGYTF
TGCGCCAGCAGCCTACCAGGGGGCTATGGCTACACCTTC
>TRBJ2-2|TRBV7-9|-|-
CAGTGHSNTGELFF
TGTGCCGGGACGGGACACTCGAACACCGGGGAGCTGTTTTTT
>TRBJ2-1|TRBV7-2|-|-
CASSLYGSYNEQFF
TGTGCCAGCAGCTTATATGGCAGCTACAATGAGCAGTTCTTC
>TRBJ1-2|TRBV7-9|-|few
CASSFSGGIYGYTF
TGTGCCAGCAGCTTCTCGGGGGGTATCTATGGCTACACCTTC
>TRBJ2-7|TRBV21-1|-|-
CASSKGQGGIYEQYF
TGTGCCAGCAGCAAAGGACAGGGGGGGATTTACGAGCAGTACTTC
>TRBJ2-1|TRBV5-6|-|-
CASFTSPREQFF
TGTGCCAGCTTCACTAGCCCCCGGGAGCAGTTCTTC
>TRBJ2-5|TRBV7-2|-|-
CASSLVWGKQETQYF
TGTGCCAGCAGCTTAGTATGGGGCAAACAAGAGACCCAGTACTTC
>TRBJ1-3|TRBV7-2|-|-
CASNEGVANTIYF
TGTGCCAGTAACGAGGGTGTCGCAAACACCATATATTTT